Following are 24 T cell receptor beta chains from one sample sequenced in a study of T cell repertoires in cytomegalovirus infection. For these receptors, no antigen is known. TCRdb re-called the reads with MiXCR, one entry per CDR3 protein. The table includes hundreds of thousands of distinct CDR3 sequences, roughly a third detected once. This specimen consisted of cultured PBMCs, obtained from culture after CMV antigen stimulation. These TCRs come from a human donor in good health (CMV status not recorded). Some clones in this sample may be carry-over from other donors' samples.

The CDR3 DNA is TGTGCCAGCAGCTTAGGTATACGGGGGATAAATAGCAATCAGCCCCAGCATTTT. Its protein product is CASSLGIRGINSNQPQHF. This chain connects TRBV7-8 to TRBJ1-5, with a weak D call TRBD1 (5 bases). This CDR3 comprises 18 residues. Looked up from germline, CDR1 is SGHVS and CDR2 is FQNEAQ. V lost 1 base and J lost 0, with 16 bases in between.

This clonotype was detected once. The chain links TRBV3-1 to TRBJ2-1, with D uncertain. V gave up 5 bases and J gave up 7 bases, with 21 bases separating them. This CDR3 comprises 16 residues. CDR1 and CDR2 (germline): LGHDT, YNNKEL (reference sequence). DNA of the CDR3: TGTGCCAGCAGCTTCCGTCTAGGTTCTAGGGCGAATGAGCAGTTCTTC. This sequence encodes CASSFRLGSRANEQFF.

The chain combines TRBV7-2 with TRBJ1-5; D is undetermined. Trimming took 5 bases from V and 3 from J, leaving 11 bases between them. Germline V CDR1 and CDR2: SGHTA, FQGNSA. The length of the CDR3 is 14 residues. The CDR3, as DNA: TGTGCCAGCAGCCCCCAAACGGACAATCAGCCCCAGCATTTT. This translates into CASSPQTDNQPQHF.

The gene calls are TRBV6-2 or TRBV6-3 and TRBJ1-2; unclear D gene. Germline CDR1 and CDR2: MNHEY and SVGEGT. The V end was cut by 5 bases, the J end by 4 bases, with 8 bases between. CDR3 size: 12 residues. The CDR3 nucleotides are TGTGCCAGCAGTCGCAACCTCTATGGCTACACCTTC. This translates into CASSRNLYGYTF.

The chain uses TRBV2 and TRBJ1-2; no reliable D call. Germline lookup yields CDR1 SNHLY and CDR2 FYNNEI. The CDR3 has 13 residues. Trimming stripped 3 bases from V and 5 bases from J, with 10 bases between. CDR3 nucleotide sequence: TGTGCCAGCAGTGAGAGTCTCGAGTATGGCTACACCTTC. Its translation is CASSESLEYGYTF.

This clonotype was picked up a small number of times. For the CDR3, the DNA is TGTGCCAGCAGCCCGCAGATTAGGACTGAAGCTTTCTTT. Protein product: CASSPQIRTEAFF. This chain links TRBV7-9 with TRBJ1-1; D is unresolved. The CDR3 length is 13 residues. Trimming took 5 bases from V and 5 from J, leaving 12 bases between them. The germline V gene encodes CDR1 SEHNR and CDR2 FQNEAQ (reference sequence).

This clonotype was counted between two and nine times. The chain joins TRBV19 to TRBJ2-1, with 7 bases identical to TRBD2. V gave up 8 bases and J gave up 6 bases; unmatched junction bases: 13. Germline CDR1 LNHDA, CDR2 SQIVND (reference sequence). CDR3 length: 15 residues. Written as DNA, the CDR3 is TGTGCCAGTTATGGGGGGGTACTTTTTGGCAATGAGCAGTTCTTC. It encodes CASYGGVLFGNEQFF.

This clonotype has only a few counts. The chain has TRBV6-1 and TRBJ2-1, with D perhaps being TRBD1 or TRBD2 (5 bases each). Per the germline V gene, CDR1 is MNHNS and CDR2 is SASEGT. The ends were cut back, 8 bases at V and 9 bases at J, with 20 bases in the middle. This CDR3 is 14 amino acids long. CDR3 sequence reads: CASHPGTHLGEQFF. The CDR3 DNA reads TGTGCCAGCCACCCCGGGACCCATCTCGGTGAGCAGTTCTTC.

V gene TRBV12-3 or TRBV12-4 combines with J gene TRBJ1-2; tentatively, D is TRBD1 (5 bases). The CDR3 sequence is 14 residues long. V lost 1 base, J lost 7 bases, and 13 bases lay in between. The CDR3 sequence is CASSLGRVLSGYTF. DNA of the CDR3: TGTGCCAGCAGTTTAGGCAGGGTGTTAAGTGGCTACACCTTC.

This chain connects TRBV7-2 to TRBJ2-5; D is perhaps TRBD2 (6 bases). This CDR3 is built from 16 residues. CDR1 and CDR2 from the germline V gene are SGHTA and FQGNSA. V lost 3 bases and J lost 3, with 17 bases in between. DNA of the CDR3: TGTGCCAGCAGCTTCAGCCTGACTAGTAGTAAAGAGACCCAGTACTTC. Translation gives CASSFSLTSSKETQYF.

J is TRBJ2-7 and V is TRBV12-3 or TRBV12-4; no definite D call. The CDR3 covers 11 residues. Trimming cost V 6 bases and J 6 bases, with 9 bases left between them. CDR3 in amino acids: CASRGGVEQYF. The CDR3 nucleotides read TGTGCCAGCAGGGGTGGGGTCGAGCAGTACTTC.

Only a few counts were recorded for this clonotype. A read error is possible here, since a much larger clone lies one base away. This chain joins TRBV11-2 and TRBJ2-7; no clear D. The CDR3 is 13 residues long. V was clipped by 3 bases and J by 0 bases, with 6 bases between them. Germline CDR1 reads SGHAT; CDR2 reads FQNNGV. CDR3 coding DNA: TGTGCCAGCAGCTTTGAAGTCTCCTACGAGCAGTACTTC. It yields the protein CASSFEVSYEQYF.

Turning to this clonotype: A read error may be the cause here, since a much bigger clone is one base away. The J gene is TRBJ1-4, the V gene TRBV7-2; 7 bases match TRBD1. The CDR3 covers 15 residues. Looked up from germline, CDR1 is SGHTA and CDR2 is FQGNSA. The CDR3 sequence: CASSARTGLAEKQFF. The DNA for the CDR3 is TGTGCCAGCAGCGCCCGGACAGGCCTCGCGGAAAAACAGTTTTTT. Filled out from reference TRBV7-2 and TRBJ1-4, the complete variable domain reads GAGVSQSPSNKVTEKGKDVELRCDPISGHTALYWYRQSLGQGLEFLIYFQGNSAPDKSGLPSDRFSAERTGGSVSTLTIQRTQQEDSAVYLCASSARTGLAEKQFFGSGTQLSVL.

There are a few counts of this clonotype. The rearrangement joins TRBV12-3 or TRBV12-4 to TRBJ2-7; 7 bases align to TRBD2. V lost 7 bases to trimming and J lost 5 bases; unmatched junction nucleotides: 14. The CDR3 covers 15 residues. DNA of the CDR3: TGTGCCAGCAAATTGCAGGCCGGGACTACCAACGAGCAGTACTTC. The encoded protein is CASKLQAGTTNEQYF.

This chain uses TRBV27 with TRBJ1-3; tentative D call: TRBD1 (5 bases). Germline lookup yields CDR1 MNHEY and CDR2 SMNVEV (reference sequence). With 6 bases removed from V and 0 bases from J, the gap between germline ends came to 12 bases. The CDR3 loop spans 15 amino acids. This CDR3 reads CASRLQVCSGNTIYF. CDR3 nucleotide sequence: TGTGCCAGCAGGTTACAGGTTTGCTCTGGAAACACCATATATTTT.

This clonotype showed up many times. The V and J genes are TRBV7-9 and TRBJ2-1; TRBD2 agrees at 12 bases. The CDR3 loop spans 16 amino acids. In germline, CDR1 is SEHNR, CDR2 FQNEAQ (reference sequence). V shed 1 base, J shed 9 bases, and the junction held 7 bases outside the gene matches. In DNA form, the CDR3 reads TGTGCCAGCAGCTTAGGTTCTAGCGGGAGGGCCGTTGAGCAGTTCTTC. Translated: CASSLGSSGRAVEQFF. Full variable domain (rest looked up from reference TRBV7-9 and TRBJ2-1): DTGVSQNPRHKITKRGQNVTFRCDPISEHNRLYWYRQTLGQGPEFLTYFQNEAQLEKSRLLSDRFSAERPKGSFSTLEIQRTEQGDSAMYLCASSLGSSGRAVEQFFGPGTRLTVL.

V and J are TRBV6-6 and TRBJ2-4; D is perhaps TRBD2 (5 bases). The ends were cut back, 5 bases at V and 4 bases at J, with 9 bases in the middle. The germline gives CDR1 MNHNY, CDR2 SVGAGI (reference sequence). This CDR3 region has 13 residues. The CDR3 spells CASSDYVKNIQYF. In DNA form, the CDR3 reads TGTGCCAGCAGTGACTATGTGAAAAACATTCAGTACTTC.

The chain combines TRBV12-3 or TRBV12-4 with TRBJ1-2; unclear D gene. V shed 7 bases and J shed 4 bases, with 16 bases lying between them. The CDR3 sequence is 14 residues long. In DNA, the CDR3 is TGTGCCAGCACCACCGGGGATCTCGCCTATGGCTACACCTTC. It translates to CASTTGDLAYGYTF.

The chain couples TRBV6-5 to TRBJ1-4, with D hard to call. This CDR3 region has 15 residues. V lost 5 bases, J lost 0 bases, and 10 bases lay in between. Germline lookup yields CDR1 MNHEY and CDR2 SVGAGI. The CDR3 DNA follows: TGTGCCAGCAGTCCCCCCACTACAACTAATGAAAAACTGTTTTTT. It codes for CASSPPTTTNEKLFF.

The chain recombines TRBV2 with TRBJ2-7, with 8 bases matching TRBD1. The CDR3 sequence is 16 residues long. With 0 bases clipped from V and 4 bases from J, the junction kept 8 bases outside the gene matches. Germline CDR1 and CDR2: SNHLY and FYNNEI. For the CDR3, the DNA is TGTGCCAGCAGTGAAGCGCGACAGGGGAGTTTGTACGAGCAGTACTTC. As protein: CASSEARQGSLYEQYF. The full variable domain, its missing parts supplied by reference TRBV2 and TRBJ2-7, is EPEVTQTPSHQVTQMGQEVILRCVPISNHLYFYWYRQILGQKVEFLVSFYNNEISEKSEIFDDQFSVERPDGSNFTLKIRSTKLEDSAMYFCASSEARQGSLYEQYFGPGTRLTVT.

This clonotype was seen more than once but under ten times. This chain uses TRBV6-2 or TRBV6-3 with TRBJ2-7, with TRBD2 matching 8 bases. Trimming at V came to 7 bases and at J to 5 bases, leaving 7 bases not matched to a gene. The CDR3 covers 13 residues. CDR1 MNHEY and CDR2 SVGEGT come from the germline V gene. CDR3 amino acids: CASKAGGTNEQYF. CDR3 DNA sequence: TGTGCCAGCAAGGCGGGAGGAACAAACGAGCAGTACTTC.

The rearrangement joins TRBV11-2 to TRBJ1-1; 7 bases map to TRBD1. J lost 10 bases, V lost 5 bases, and 4 bases had no gene match. The CDR3 sequence is 11 residues long. Germline lookup yields CDR1 SGHAT and CDR2 FQNNGV. Written as DNA, the CDR3 is TGTGCCAGCAGCCACCACAGGGGAGCTTTCTTT. It specifies CASSHHRGAFF.

The chain combines TRBV2 with TRBJ1-6; tentative D call: TRBD1 (5 bases). CDR1 and CDR2 from the germline V gene are SNHLY and FYNNEI. The germline V and J ends were trimmed by 4 bases and 14 bases, with 18 bases remaining between them. The CDR3 is 14 amino acids. The CDR3 here is CASSGTRDGKTLHF. The CDR3 DNA is TGTGCCAGCAGTGGGACCAGGGACGGAAAGACCCTCCACTTT.

The chain is built from TRBV20-1 and TRBJ2-7, with 9 bases identical to TRBD2. The germline CDR1 and CDR2 sequences are DFQATT and SNEGSKA (reference sequence). The junction had 13 bases not matched to a gene; V was cut back by 2 bases and J by 2 bases. The CDR3 consists of 17 residues. The CDR3 DNA is TGCAGTGCTAGATCACGTGGGAGCGGGAGGCTAACCTACGAGCAGTACTTC. It is translated as CSARSRGSGRLTYEQYF.